This is a list of T cell receptor beta chains from one sample in a study of control samples from healthy donors and cancer patients. Assay used: immunoSEQ multiplex PCR; TCRdb lists only in-frame clones, some missing. The table lists some 41,000 clones, more than 75% of them singletons. Sequenced input: PBMCs. Receptors originate from an older woman with lung cancer. Each CDR3 is given with its conserved first and last residue. A D gene is named only where the DNA matches it firmly. Size is omitted from some rows. Given values are once, few, many or a class for expanded clones.

TRBV30	TRBJ1-4	TRBD1	.	TGTGCCTGGACTGACAGGGGACCGGCTAATGAAAAACTGTTTTTT	CAWTDRGPANEKLFF
TRBV9	TRBJ2-2	TRBD2	.	TGTGCCAGCAGTTGGCCTAGCGGAGCCCTCACCGGGGAGCTGTTTTTT	CASSWPSGALTGELFF
TRBV19	TRBJ2-1	TRBD2	.	TGTGCCAGTAGTGACTCTACCGGGACTAGCGGGAGGGCCGGTGAGCAGTTCTTC	CASSDSTGTSGRAGEQFF
TRBV28	TRBJ2-7	.	.	TGTGCCAGCAACCCCCAGAGGGACTCCGCCTACGAGCAGTACTTC	CASNPQRDSAYEQYF
TRBV5-1	TRBJ2-7	.	.	TGCGCCAGCAGCTTGTACGGGAGTGGCTACGAGCAGTACTTC	CASSLYGSGYEQYF
TRBV18	TRBJ1-4	.	.	TGTGCCAGCTCACCACCGTACGGGGTCGGAAATGAAAAACTGTTTTTT	CASSPPYGVGNEKLFF
TRBV6-5	TRBJ2-7	TRBD1	few	TGTGCCAGCAGTAGGGGGGGACAGGGGCTTTACGAGCAGTACTTC	CASSRGGQGLYEQYF
TRBV9	TRBJ2-5	.	.	TGTGCCAGCAGCGTAGGTAGCCTCCAAGAGACCCAGTACTTC	CASSVGSLQETQYF
TRBV19	TRBJ2-1	.	.	TGTGCCAGTAGTATGAGAGCGGGCACCTACAATGAGCAGTTCTTC	CASSMRAGTYNEQFF
TRBV9	TRBJ1-6	.	.	TGTGCCAGCAGCGTAGCGAATTCACCCCTCCACTTT	CASSVANSPLHF
TRBV5-1	TRBJ1-3	.	.	TGCGCCAGCAGCTTGGGCAGGGGTGCTGGAAACACCATATATTTT	CASSLGRGAGNTIYF
TRBV7-9	TRBJ2-6	.	.	TGTGCGACGGGACGTTGTGGGGCCAACGTCCTGACTTTC	CATGRCGANVLTF
TRBV15	TRBJ1-1	.	.	TGTGCCACCACCAAGGGACTTCAGAACACTGAAGCTTTCTTT	CATTKGLQNTEAFF
TRBV7-6	TRBJ2-2	.	.	TGTGCCAGCAGCTCCCGTGTAGGGAGCACAGCCGGGGAGCTGTTTTTT	CASSSRVGSTAGELFF
TRBV19	TRBJ1-1	.	.	TGTGCCAGTAGTATTCAGGGGACTTTCACTGAAGCTTTCTTT	CASSIQGTFTEAFF
TRBV14	TRBJ2-1	TRBD2	once	TGTGCCAGCAGCCTTTTACTAGCGGGAGGACTCGCTGAGCAGTTCTTC	CASSLLLAGGLAEQFF
TRBV6-2/TRBV6-3	TRBJ2-7	TRBD2	.	TGTGCCAGCAGTTACAGAGGACTAGCTTACGAGCAGTACTTC	CASSYRGLAYEQYF
TRBV28	TRBJ1-3	TRBD1	.	TGTGCCAGCACCTCTTGGGGTTCGGGACAGGGGGCGTTCGGAAACACCATATATTTT	CASTSWGSGQGAFGNTIYF
TRBV25-1	TRBJ2-7	.	once	TGTGCCAGCACCGGGGATGGCTCCTACGAGCAGTACTTC	CASTGDGSYEQYF
TRBV3-1/TRBV3-2	TRBJ2-1	.	.	TGTGCCAGCAGCCGCTTGGGGCGGAGGAGCTCCTACAATGAGCAGTTCTTC	CASSRLGRRSSYNEQFF
TRBV13	TRBJ1-2	TRBD1	.	TGTGCCAGCAGCTTGGGTGACAGGGGCCGGGATGGCTACACCTTC	CASSLGDRGRDGYTF
TRBV12-3/TRBV12-4	TRBJ2-1	TRBD1	.	TGTGCCAGCTACGGGACAGGTTACAATGAGCAGTTCTTC	CASYGTGYNEQFF
TRBV6-5	TRBJ1-1	.	.	TGTGCCAGCAGGGACGCCGGGTGGAACACTGAAGCTTTCTTT	CASRDAGWNTEAFF
TRBV14	TRBJ1-4	.	.	TGTGCCAGCAGCCGAGGGTATAATGAAAAACTGTTTTTT	CASSRGYNEKLFF
TRBV4-1	TRBJ1-2	.	.	TGCGCCAGCAGCCAAGATCCCCTCAGTGGCTATGGCTACACCTTC	CASSQDPLSGYGYTF
TRBV5-1	TRBJ2-2	.	.	TGCGCCAGCAGCCTGAACACCGGGGAGCTGTTTTTT	CASSLNTGELFF